This entry features one T cell receptor beta chain sequence. Enrolled through a virtual design, the participants were between 18 and 89 years of age and came from fewer than 30 US areas. This sample is part of a study of blood T cell repertoires in COVID-19. This table comes from immunoSEQ multiplex PCR, and its TCRdb copy is limited to in-frame clones, with some not included. This table has hundreds of thousands of clones, 85% appearing once. V lost 1 base to trimming and J lost 0 bases, with 15 bases between them. Germline V gene data show CDR1 as LNHDA and CDR2 as SQIVND (reference sequence). The CDR3 extends over 18 amino acids.

The clonotype comes from a woman under 40 who had been exposed to COVID-19. The genes are TRBV19 and TRBJ1-4, with D uncertain. Sequencing was performed on PBMCs or T cells enriched from blood (not recorded which). For the CDR3, the DNA is TGTGCCAGTAGTATAGTCGACTGGAGAAAAGCAACTAATGAAAAACTGTTTTTT. Translation: CASSIVDWRKATNEKLFF.